Each of the 31 T cell receptor beta chains below was sequenced from the same sample in a study of cytomegalovirus exposure and HLA in healthy donors (dated by TCRdb to 2017 to 2019). Libraries were built with the immunoSEQ multiplex PCR assay. For the multiplex PCR, a mixture combining 60 forward primers for TCR Vbeta segments and 13 reverse primers for TCR Jbeta segments was used. The clones in this table, taken by TCRdb from immuneACCESS, are in-frame only. Not every clone is retained; where verified, under half of the shortfall comes from an unresolved V gene, and the cause of the rest is unknown. Counted in this sample were 150,000 to 200,000 clones; about three quarters of them appeared once. Clones ranked in the top ten supply roughly 4.5% of the sample. The sample taken for sequencing was PBMCs. These TCRs come from a man between 18 and 35 years old in good health and CMV-seropositive.

The V call is TRBV4-2, the J call TRBJ2-4, with D perhaps TRBD2 (6 bases). CDR1 and CDR2 (germline): LGHNA, YNFKEQ. The germline V and J ends were trimmed by 4 bases and 1 base, with 17 bases remaining between them. The CDR3 sequence is 17 residues long. The CDR3 nucleotides are TGTGCCAGCAGCCTAGGACTACGCCTCAGGGCCAAAAACATTCAGTACTTC. It encodes CASSLGLRLRAKNIQYF.

This clone was found a few times. V gene TRBV2 combines with J gene TRBJ1-4; TRBD1 matches at 8 bases. Trimming took 3 bases from V and 7 from J; bases not matched to a gene: 7. The CDR3 is made up of 15 amino acids. Germline V gives CDR1 SNHLY, CDR2 FYNNEI. CDR3 sequence reads: CASSDGDRGGEKLFF. The CDR3 nucleotides are TGTGCCAGCAGTGACGGCGACAGGGGAGGTGAAAAACTGTTTTTT.

The V call is TRBV7-2, the J call TRBJ2-3; 11 positions agree with TRBD1. Germline values: CDR1 SGHTA, CDR2 FQGNSA. The V gene end was trimmed by 2 bases and the J gene end by 4 bases; junction bases not matched to a gene: 5. The CDR3 extends over 16 amino acids. CDR3 sequence reads: CASSLRGQGAADTQYF. As DNA, the CDR3 is TGTGCCAGCAGCTTAAGAGGACAGGGGGCGGCAGATACGCAGTATTTT.

This chain links TRBV4-1 with TRBJ2-7, with 10 bases identical to TRBD1. V lost 3 bases, J lost 4 bases, and 6 bases stayed unmatched. CDR1 and CDR2 from the germline V gene are MGHRA and YSYEKL. This CDR3 has 15 residues. This CDR3 reads CASSQCGQGEYEQYV. Written as DNA, the CDR3 is TGCGCCAGCAGCCAGTGTGGACAGGGGGAGTACGAGCAGTACGTC.

The gene calls are TRBV5-1 and TRBJ2-2, with 10 bases identical to TRBD1. This CDR3 is 16 amino acids long. The germline CDR1 and CDR2 sequences are SGHRS and YFSETQ. V trimming: 3 bases; J trimming: 4 bases; junction bases outside the gene matches: 6. The CDR3 DNA sequence: TGCGCCAGCAGCTCGCGACAGGGGGCGGGCACCGGGGAGCTGTTTTTT. Its protein is CASSSRQGAGTGELFF.

The V call is TRBV6-1, the J call TRBJ2-2; D gene ambiguous. V shed 5 bases and J shed 5 bases, with 12 bases lying between them. From germline, CDR1 is MNHNS and CDR2 SASEGT. This CDR3 spans 14 amino acids. The CDR3: CASSTRPGTGELFF. CDR3 sequence (DNA): TGTGCCAGCAGTACCCGGCCCGGGACCGGGGAGCTGTTTTTT.

Remarks on this clone: Other DNA variants within this sample encode the same CDR3. V is TRBV5-1 and J is TRBJ2-3; tentatively, D is TRBD1 (5 bases). V was pared by 0 bases and J by 0 bases, with 5 bases between. The CDR3 covers 14 residues. Germline CDR1 SGHRS, CDR2 YFSETQ. The DNA of the CDR3 is TGCGCCAGCAGCTTGGGACAGAGCACAGATACGCAGTATTTT. Translating gives CASSLGQSTDTQYF.

The CDR3 reads CASSLGPDQPQHF. The CDR3 DNA sequence: TGTGCCAGCAGCTTAGGCCCGGATCAGCCCCAGCATTTT. This chain connects TRBV7-6 to TRBJ1-5; D gene uncertain. CDR3 size: 13 residues. CDR1 SGHVS and CDR2 FNYEAQ come from the germline V gene. V lost 1 base and J 5 bases, leaving 6 bases between the germline ends.

The chain employs TRBV29-1 and TRBJ1-3; D possibly corresponds to TRBD1 (6 bases). The CDR3 runs 13 residues. V was cut by 6 bases and J by 6 bases, with 15 bases left in between. Germline V CDR1 and CDR2: SQVTM, ANQGSEA. The CDR3 DNA is TGCAGCGTAAAAACAGGGCTCGAAAACACCATATATTTT. Residues: CSVKTGLENTIYF. The full variable domain, with the rest looked up from reference TRBV29-1 and TRBJ1-3, is SAVISQKPSRDICQRGTSLTIQCQVDSQVTMMFWYRQQPGQSLTLIATANQGSEATYESGFVIDKFPISRPNLTFSTLTVSNMSPEDSSIYLCSVKTGLENTIYFGEGSWLTVV.

The chain joins TRBV30 to TRBJ1-6; D remains ambiguous. V was shortened by 0 bases and J by 9 bases, with 18 bases between the two germline ends. Germline CDR1 reads GTSNPN; CDR2 reads SVGIG (reference sequence). The length of the CDR3 is 16 residues. The CDR3 spells CAWSVLQVGEGSPLHF. CDR3 nucleotides: TGTGCCTGGAGTGTACTGCAGGTCGGTGAGGGTTCACCCCTCCACTTT.

The chain links TRBV19 to TRBJ2-1, with 10 bases lining up with TRBD1. Unmatched junction bases numbered 6, after V lost 5 bases and J lost 5 bases. Germline V gives CDR1 LNHDA, CDR2 SQIVND (reference sequence). The length of the CDR3 is 15 residues. The CDR3 sequence is CASSLPGQGNNEQFF. The DNA of the CDR3 is TGTGCCAGTAGTTTGCCGGGACAGGGGAACAATGAGCAGTTCTTC.

V gene TRBV5-4 combines with J gene TRBJ1-1, with unresolved D. Germline CDR1 and CDR2: SGHNT and YYREEE (reference sequence). This CDR3 has 14 amino acids. V gave up 0 bases and J gave up 1 base, with 7 bases separating them. CDR3 DNA sequence: TGTGCCAGCAGCTTGGACTTAACGAACACTGAAGCTTTCTTT. Translated: CASSLDLTNTEAFF.

The chain uses TRBV10-3 and TRBJ2-5; D is undetermined. The germline CDR1 and CDR2 sequences are ENHRY and SYGVKD. V dropped 2 bases and J dropped 5 bases, with 9 bases sitting between them. The CDR3 runs to 13 residues. The CDR3 nucleotides read TGTGCCATCAGTGAGCCGCAGTATGAGACCCAGTACTTC. This gives the protein CAISEPQYETQYF.

The V and J genes are TRBV11-2 and TRBJ1-1, with TRBD1 matching 11 bases. V gave up 4 bases and J gave up 4 bases; unmatched junction bases: 5. The CDR3 sequence is 15 residues long. Germline CDR1 SGHAT, CDR2 FQNNGV. The CDR3 coding sequence is TGTGCCAGCAGCTCGGACAGGGGGCTGATCACTGAAGCTTTCTTT. This translates into CASSSDRGLITEAFF.

The V call is TRBV30, the J call TRBJ2-3, with 8 bases matching TRBD2. CDR3 length: 17 residues. Trimming took 4 bases from V and 0 from J; bases not matched to a gene: 12. The germline CDR1 and CDR2 sequences are GTSNPN and SVGIG (reference sequence). The CDR3 sequence is CAWTRGGVSPSTDTQYF. CDR3 DNA: TGTGCCTGGACTCGGGGGGGCGTTTCCCCCAGCACAGATACGCAGTATTTT.

V gene TRBV7-9 combines with J gene TRBJ2-1; 10 bases match TRBD2. The ends lost 2 bases at V and 9 bases at J; junction bases unmatched: 16. Germline V gene sequence: CDR1 SEHNR, CDR2 FQNEAQ (reference sequence). The CDR3 runs to 18 residues. This CDR3 reads CASSLREREGQVIGEQFF. CDR3 DNA sequence: TGTGCCAGCAGCTTAAGGGAGCGGGAGGGCCAGGTAATAGGTGAGCAGTTCTTC.

The chain has TRBV7-3 and TRBJ2-2, with D hard to call. Germline V lookup: CDR1 SGHTA, CDR2 FQGTGA. The CDR3 runs 15 residues. V lost 1 base to trimming and J lost 0 bases, with 6 bases between them. DNA of the CDR3: TGTGCCAGCAGCTTAATGGCCACGAACACCGGGGAGCTGTTTTTT. Encoded protein: CASSLMATNTGELFF.

The chain combines TRBV5-1 with TRBJ2-2, with 8 nucleotides matching TRBD1. Trimming took 3 bases from V and 3 from J; bases not matched to a gene: 7. Germline CDR1 SGHRS, CDR2 YFSETQ. CDR3 length equals 16 residues. The CDR3 coding sequence is TGCGCCAGCAGCTCCTCGGACAGGGCCCACACCGGGGAGCTGTTTTTT. Residues: CASSSSDRAHTGELFF.

This clone has only a few counts. The chain employs TRBV5-6 and TRBJ1-3; D not certain. The V and J ends lost 4 bases and 3 bases respectively, with 11 bases between them. CDR3 length: 14 amino acids. Germline V gene lookup returns CDR1 SGHDT and CDR2 YYEEEE. Here the CDR3 DNA reads TGTGCCAGCAGCCTCATACGAGGTGGAAACACCATATATTTT. Translation: CASSLIRGGNTIYF.

The chain is built from TRBV5-1 and TRBJ2-7, with D maybe TRBD1 (5 bases). The CDR3 spans 14 residues. The V and J ends lost 0 bases and 4 bases respectively, with 11 bases between them. Germline-derived CDR1 and CDR2 are SGHRS and YFSETQ. As DNA, the CDR3 is TGCGCCAGCAGCTTGGAAGGGGCAGGGTACGAGCAGTACGTC. Protein product: CASSLEGAGYEQYV.

The CDR3 nucleotides read TGTGCCAGCAGCTTAGCAGGGGGCCACACTGAAGCTTTCTTT. It specifies CASSLAGGHTEAFF. The V gene is TRBV7-9, the J gene TRBJ1-1; 7 bases are shared with TRBD1. V gave up 0 bases and J gave up 3 bases; unmatched junction bases: 1. The V gene's germline CDR1 is SEHNR and CDR2 FQNEAQ (reference sequence). The CDR3 runs 14 residues.

The V call is TRBV7-9, the J call TRBJ1-1; 9 nucleotides align to TRBD1. Germline CDR1 SEHNR, CDR2 FQNEAQ (reference sequence). This CDR3 comprises 14 residues. After removal of 1 base from V and 8 bases from J, the junction contained 5 bases not matched to a gene. The CDR3 DNA follows: TGTGCCAGCAGCTTAGACAGGGGGCCAGGGGAAGCTTTCTTT. This gives the protein CASSLDRGPGEAFF.

This clone turned up a few times. A read error may explain this, as a much larger clone is one base away. The rearrangement uses TRBV2 and TRBJ2-6; no reliable D call. V dropped 3 bases and J dropped 0 bases, with 3 bases sitting between them. CDR3 length: 14 amino acids. Germline V CDR1 and CDR2: SNHLY, FYNNEI. The CDR3 DNA reads TGTGCCAGCAGTGATAACTCTGGGGCCAACGTCCTGACTTTC. It encodes CASSDNSGANVLTF.

The chain combines TRBV19 with TRBJ2-2; no clear D. Between the trimmed V and J ends, which lost 5 bases and 6 bases, there was a span of 10 bases. The CDR3 is made up of 13 amino acids. In germline, CDR1 is LNHDA, CDR2 SQIVND (reference sequence). CDR3 in DNA: TGTGCCAGTAGTGTATTGTCTGCCGGGGAGCTGTTTTTT. It codes for CASSVLSAGELFF.

This clone was seen ten or more times. The chain uses TRBV6-5 and TRBJ1-1; D gene unclear. The germline V and J ends were trimmed by 8 bases and 2 bases, with 12 bases remaining between them. Germline CDR1 MNHEY, CDR2 SVGAGI. CDR3 length: 13 amino acids. The CDR3 bases are TGTGCCAGCCGTAAGTCGGGTAACACTGAAGCTTTCTTT. Encoded protein: CASRKSGNTEAFF.

The chain links TRBV5-6 to TRBJ2-7; possibly TRBD1 for D (6 bases). Deletions cut 2 bases from V and 4 bases from J, with 19 bases between. CDR3 length: 16 residues. The germline V gene has CDR1 SGHDT and CDR2 YYEEEE. The CDR3 loop is CASSLARTDPWYEQYV. In DNA, the CDR3 is TGTGCCAGCAGCTTAGCTCGGACAGACCCTTGGTACGAGCAGTACGTC.

The chain combines TRBV27 with TRBJ1-2; D might be TRBD1 (5 bases). The CDR3 length is 13 residues. Germline loops: CDR1 MNHEY, CDR2 SMNVEV (reference sequence). Trimming took off 4 bases at V and 4 bases at J, with 10 bases between the two ends. This chain's CDR3 is CASSSGTFYGYTF. The CDR3 nucleotides read TGTGCCAGCAGTTCCGGGACTTTCTATGGCTACACCTTC.

V and J are TRBV19 and TRBJ2-1; maybe TRBD2 (5 bases). Trimming stripped 1 base from V and 10 bases from J, with 11 bases between. Germline loops: CDR1 LNHDA, CDR2 SQIVND (reference sequence). The CDR3 runs to 13 residues. The CDR3 sequence: CASSIAGIWEQFF. The CDR3 DNA reads TGTGCCAGTAGTATAGCGGGGATATGGGAGCAGTTCTTC.

The V call is TRBV28, the J call TRBJ1-1, with unresolved D. Germline lookup yields CDR1 MDHEN and CDR2 SYDVKM. This CDR3 has 13 residues. The ends were cut back, 6 bases at V and 6 bases at J, with 14 bases in the middle. The CDR3 DNA is TGTGCCAGCAGCGTGACGGGAGTCGCTGAAGCTTTCTTT. This sequence encodes CASSVTGVAEAFF.

V usage is TRBV2 and J usage is TRBJ1-1; no definite D call. In germline, CDR1 is SNHLY, CDR2 FYNNEI. V lost 7 bases, J lost 4 bases, and 10 bases lay in between. This CDR3 is 12 amino acids long. Written as DNA, the CDR3 is TGTGCCAGCACCCAGGTTGTCACTGAAGCTTTCTTT. The encoded protein is CASTQVVTEAFF.

This chain's CDR3 is CASSSRSFSRSMNTEAFF. CDR3 in DNA: TGTGCCAGCAGCTCCCGATCATTTTCTCGGAGCATGAACACTGAAGCTTTCTTT. The chain uses TRBV11-2 and TRBJ1-1; no firm D call. CDR3 length: 18 amino acids. Trimming took off 4 bases at V and 0 bases at J, with 21 bases between the two ends. Germline values: CDR1 SGHAT, CDR2 FQNNGV.